A selection of T cell receptor beta chains follows, all from one sample in a study of PD-L1 blockade in urothelial cancer. Some clones are missing from TCRdb's copy, which holds only in-frame ones; the method was immunoSEQ multiplex PCR. The sample holds 35,000 or so clones; 84% are singletons and the top ten take 15% to 18%. The material was PBMCs, obtained around atezolizumab (anti-PD-L1) treatment. These receptors were taken from a man aged 60 to 75 with urothelial cancer. CDR3s include the opening cysteine and the closing phenylalanine or tryptophan. The order of the fields is CDR3 DNA, CDR3 protein, D gene, J gene, clone size, V gene. D genes are given only for firm matches. Expanded clones get a size class; other rows say once, few or many, or leave the size out.

cdr3_nt: TGTGCCAGCAGGCGCAACTCTGGAAACACCATATATTTT; cdr3_aa: CASRRNSGNTIYF; d_call: NA; j_call: TRBJ1-3; clone_size: once; v_call: TRBV25-1
cdr3_nt: TGTGCCAGCAGCCCCGGGACTGCCCGGGAGACCCAGTACTTC; cdr3_aa: CASSPGTARETQYF; d_call: NA; j_call: TRBJ2-5; clone_size: NA; v_call: TRBV7-9
cdr3_nt: TGTGCCAGCAGCTTAGGACAGGGTTTCGATGAGCAGTTCTTC; cdr3_aa: CASSLGQGFDEQFF; d_call: TRBD1; j_call: TRBJ2-1; clone_size: NA; v_call: TRBV7-9
cdr3_nt: TGTGCCAGCAGTGATTGGCAGGGAACTTCTGAAGCTTTCTTT; cdr3_aa: CASSDWQGTSEAFF; d_call: NA; j_call: TRBJ1-1; clone_size: few; v_call: TRBV6-1
cdr3_nt: TGTGCCTGGATTCGGGGGGAGGTTGATACGCAGTATTTT; cdr3_aa: CAWIRGEVDTQYF; d_call: TRBD2; j_call: TRBJ2-3; clone_size: NA; v_call: TRBV30
cdr3_nt: TGCGCCAGCATTGCGTCTAGCGGGAGAGCCCAACAAGAGACCCAGTACTTC; cdr3_aa: CASIASSGRAQQETQYF; d_call: TRBD2; j_call: TRBJ2-5; clone_size: NA; v_call: TRBV10-2
cdr3_nt: TGTGCCAGCAGTTACACGGCTAATACAGCTAATGAAAAACTGTTTTTT; cdr3_aa: CASSYTANTANEKLFF; d_call: NA; j_call: TRBJ1-4; clone_size: NA; v_call: TRBV6-5
cdr3_nt: TGTGCCAGCTCCAGCAGAGGGGGAACTGAAGCTTTCTTT; cdr3_aa: CASSSRGGTEAFF; d_call: NA; j_call: TRBJ1-1; clone_size: NA; v_call: TRBV27
cdr3_nt: TGTGCCAGCAGCTTAGACACCCACAGGGCCGAAAAACTGTTTTTT; cdr3_aa: CASSLDTHRAEKLFF; d_call: NA; j_call: TRBJ1-4; clone_size: NA; v_call: TRBV7-2
cdr3_nt: TGCGCCAGCAGCCCGGGACAGGGGCTTCGCACTGAAGCTTTCTTT; cdr3_aa: CASSPGQGLRTEAFF; d_call: TRBD1; j_call: TRBJ1-1; clone_size: NA; v_call: TRBV5-1
cdr3_nt: TGTGCCAGCAGCTTGGACAGTCTCTCTGGAAACACCATATATTTT; cdr3_aa: CASSLDSLSGNTIYF; d_call: NA; j_call: TRBJ1-3; clone_size: NA; v_call: TRBV5-4
cdr3_nt: TGTGCCAGCAGCCCTCTTAGGGGGAGAGACCGAACCTACAATGAGCAGTTCTTC; cdr3_aa: CASSPLRGRDRTYNEQFF; d_call: NA; j_call: TRBJ2-1; clone_size: few; v_call: TRBV5-6
cdr3_nt: TGTGCCAGCAGCTCACAGGGTACACCCCTCCACTTT; cdr3_aa: CASSSQGTPLHF; d_call: NA; j_call: TRBJ1-6; clone_size: NA; v_call: TRBV28
cdr3_nt: TGTGCCAGCAGCTCACAGTGGAACACTGAAGCTTTCTTT; cdr3_aa: CASSSQWNTEAFF; d_call: NA; j_call: TRBJ1-1; clone_size: NA; v_call: TRBV7-2
cdr3_nt: TGTGCCAGTAGTAAGGGACTAGAAACCAATGAGCAGTTCTTC; cdr3_aa: CASSKGLETNEQFF; d_call: TRBD2; j_call: TRBJ2-1; clone_size: once; v_call: TRBV19
cdr3_nt: TGTGCCAGCAGCCTCCGTTGGTGGGGACAGGGAATCTTCAGGACCCAGTACTTC; cdr3_aa: CASSLRWWGQGIFRTQYF; d_call: TRBD1; j_call: TRBJ2-5; clone_size: NA; v_call: TRBV5-5
cdr3_nt: TGTGCCAGCAGCTTCCGACTAGCGGGACAAGAGACCCAGTACTTC; cdr3_aa: CASSFRLAGQETQYF; d_call: TRBD2; j_call: TRBJ2-5; clone_size: NA; v_call: TRBV14
cdr3_nt: TGCGCCAGCAGCTTGGCAATGGGGGAGGACGGCTACACCTTC; cdr3_aa: CASSLAMGEDGYTF; d_call: NA; j_call: TRBJ1-2; clone_size: NA; v_call: TRBV5-1
cdr3_nt: TGTGCCAGCAGCGCACGAGAGGGACTTCGAAATGGGGATGAGCAGTTCTTC; cdr3_aa: CASSAREGLRNGDEQFF; d_call: NA; j_call: TRBJ2-1; clone_size: few; v_call: TRBV21-1
cdr3_nt: TGTGCCAGCAGCACAAACAAACTTACAGGGGCCCCGAACACCGGGGAGCTGTTTTTT; cdr3_aa: CASSTNKLTGAPNTGELFF; d_call: TRBD1; j_call: TRBJ2-2; clone_size: few; v_call: TRBV11-1
cdr3_nt: TGTGCCAGCAGCTTGGGCGGGGCGGGAGGGTTCAATGAGCAGTTCTTC; cdr3_aa: CASSLGGAGGFNEQFF; d_call: TRBD2; j_call: TRBJ2-1; clone_size: few; v_call: TRBV5-4
cdr3_nt: TGTGCCAGCAGCGTATTAGTAGGAGCGGCAGATACGCAGTATTTT; cdr3_aa: CASSVLVGAADTQYF; d_call: NA; j_call: TRBJ2-3; clone_size: NA; v_call: TRBV9
cdr3_nt: TGTGCCAGCAGCGCGCAGCCTAGCGGGAGGGGGAATGAGCAGTTCTTC; cdr3_aa: CASSAQPSGRGNEQFF; d_call: TRBD2; j_call: TRBJ2-1; clone_size: NA; v_call: TRBV7-2
cdr3_nt: TGCGCCAGCAGCTTGGTGAGGGAAGGTAACAATGAGCAGTTCTTC; cdr3_aa: CASSLVREGNNEQFF; d_call: NA; j_call: TRBJ2-1; clone_size: NA; v_call: TRBV5-1
cdr3_nt: TGCGCCAGCAGCTCCCGGGACTTCACAGATACGCAGTATTTT; cdr3_aa: CASSSRDFTDTQYF; d_call: NA; j_call: TRBJ2-3; clone_size: NA; v_call: TRBV5-1
cdr3_nt: TGTGCCAGCAGCTTAGGAGGTTTCGGTCTTAATTCACCCCTCCACTTT; cdr3_aa: CASSLGGFGLNSPLHF; d_call: NA; j_call: TRBJ1-6; clone_size: few; v_call: TRBV11-2
cdr3_nt: TGTGCCAGCAGGTACACCGACAGGGCAGACAATGAGCAGTTCTTC; cdr3_aa: CASRYTDRADNEQFF; d_call: TRBD1; j_call: TRBJ2-1; clone_size: NA; v_call: TRBV6-5
cdr3_nt: TGTGCCAGCTCGGCTGATGGAAACACCATATATTTT; cdr3_aa: CASSADGNTIYF; d_call: NA; j_call: TRBJ1-3; clone_size: once; v_call: TRBV18
cdr3_nt: TGTGCCAGCCGGGGAGGGGGGAACACCGGGGAGCTGTTTTTT; cdr3_aa: CASRGGGNTGELFF; d_call: NA; j_call: TRBJ2-2; clone_size: NA; v_call: TRBV7-3
cdr3_nt: TGTGCCAGCAGCCAGGGATCCTACGAGCAGTACTTC; cdr3_aa: CASSQGSYEQYF; d_call: NA; j_call: TRBJ2-7; clone_size: few; v_call: TRBV7-9
cdr3_nt: TGTGCCAGCAGCCAACAAGGGGCAGCTGGGGCCAACGTCCTGACTTTC; cdr3_aa: CASSQQGAAGANVLTF; d_call: NA; j_call: TRBJ2-6; clone_size: NA; v_call: TRBV11-2
cdr3_nt: TGTGCCAGCAGCCAAGATAGCACTAGCGGGACAGAGACCCAGTACTTC; cdr3_aa: CASSQDSTSGTETQYF; d_call: TRBD2; j_call: TRBJ2-5; clone_size: NA; v_call: TRBV4-2
cdr3_nt: TGTGCCAGCAACCTAGCGGAAACCTCCTACGAGCAGTACTTC; cdr3_aa: CASNLAETSYEQYF; d_call: TRBD2; j_call: TRBJ2-7; clone_size: NA; v_call: TRBV2
cdr3_nt: TGTGCCAGCAGCACCGACTCCGCAGGGGAGACCTTC; cdr3_aa: CASSTDSAGETF; d_call: NA; j_call: TRBJ1-2; clone_size: NA; v_call: TRBV7-9
cdr3_nt: TGCGCCAGCAGCTTGGCGACGGGGGGTCCGAACACTGAAGCTTTCTTT; cdr3_aa: CASSLATGGPNTEAFF; d_call: NA; j_call: TRBJ1-1; clone_size: NA; v_call: TRBV5-1
cdr3_nt: TGTGCCAGCAGCTTTCTACGGGGGGAGACCCAGTACTTC; cdr3_aa: CASSFLRGETQYF; d_call: NA; j_call: TRBJ2-5; clone_size: NA; v_call: TRBV7-2
cdr3_nt: TGTGCCAGCACCCTAGGGGCGGAGATGGACGAGCAGTACTTC; cdr3_aa: CASTLGAEMDEQYF; d_call: NA; j_call: TRBJ2-7; clone_size: NA; v_call: TRBV5-4
cdr3_nt: TGTGCCAGCAGCGAGACCGGGACAGGGGGCGCTTCGACCGGGGAGCTGTTTTTT; cdr3_aa: CASSETGTGGASTGELFF; d_call: TRBD1; j_call: TRBJ2-2; clone_size: NA; v_call: TRBV7-9
cdr3_nt: TGCGCCAGCAGCCTACAGGGGCCACTCGGCGAGCAGTACTTC; cdr3_aa: CASSLQGPLGEQYF; d_call: TRBD1; j_call: TRBJ2-7; clone_size: NA; v_call: TRBV5-1
cdr3_nt: TGCGCCAGCAGACCAGGGGCCGACTATGGCTACACCTTC; cdr3_aa: CASRPGADYGYTF; d_call: NA; j_call: TRBJ1-2; clone_size: NA; v_call: TRBV5-1
cdr3_nt: TGCAGCGTTGCTTCCAGGAAGAATCAGCCCCAGCATTTT; cdr3_aa: CSVASRKNQPQHF; d_call: NA; j_call: TRBJ1-5; clone_size: NA; v_call: TRBV29-1
cdr3_nt: TGCGCCAGCAGTGAAAACACGGGAGGGGACTACGAGCAGTACTTC; cdr3_aa: CASSENTGGDYEQYF; d_call: TRBD2; j_call: TRBJ2-7; clone_size: NA; v_call: TRBV10-1
cdr3_nt: TGTGCCAGCTCGTTGTTCCTTGGACTAGCTTCCGACAATGAGCAGTTCTTC; cdr3_aa: CASSLFLGLASDNEQFF; d_call: TRBD2; j_call: TRBJ2-1; clone_size: NA; v_call: TRBV18
cdr3_nt: TGTGCCAGCAGTTTCCGGGGTACCTACGAGCAGTACTTC; cdr3_aa: CASSFRGTYEQYF; d_call: NA; j_call: TRBJ2-7; clone_size: NA; v_call: TRBV28
cdr3_nt: TGCGCTAGCAGCCTCGGCCGCTGGACAGGGAGAGGTGAAAAACTGTTTTTT; cdr3_aa: CASSLGRWTGRGEKLFF; d_call: TRBD1; j_call: TRBJ1-4; clone_size: NA; v_call: TRBV4-1
cdr3_nt: TGTGCCAGCAGTTTCCTGTCGGGGGGGACTAGCGGACCCGACTCCTACGAGCAGTACTTC; cdr3_aa: CASSFLSGGTSGPDSYEQYF; d_call: TRBD2; j_call: TRBJ2-7; clone_size: NA; v_call: TRBV28